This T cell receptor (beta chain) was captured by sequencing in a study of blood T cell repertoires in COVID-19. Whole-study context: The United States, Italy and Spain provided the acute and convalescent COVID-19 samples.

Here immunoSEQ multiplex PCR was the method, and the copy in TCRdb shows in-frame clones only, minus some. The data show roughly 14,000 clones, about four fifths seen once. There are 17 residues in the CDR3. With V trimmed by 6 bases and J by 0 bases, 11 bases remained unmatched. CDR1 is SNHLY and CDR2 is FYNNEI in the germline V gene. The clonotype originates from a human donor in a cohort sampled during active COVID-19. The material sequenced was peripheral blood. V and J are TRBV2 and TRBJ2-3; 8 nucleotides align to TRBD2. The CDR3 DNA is TGTGCCAGCAGGTGGTCTAGCGGGCCTTCTAGCACAGATACGCAGTATTTT. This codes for CASRWSSGPSSTDTQYF.